The 26 T cell receptor beta chains below were found in one sample sequenced in a study of post-analysis software for immune sequencing data. Whole-study findings and limits: TRBV segments more frequent in patients than in controls numbered five and included TRBV5-6, TRBV5-1 and TRBV20-1.

Prepared TCR beta cDNA libraries contained unique molecular identifiers. MiXCR, run by TCRdb on the PCR reads, gives a single entry per CDR3 protein. Of roughly 180,000 distinct CDR3 sequences in the sample, approximately 31% were seen once. These receptors' targets are unknown. The specimen was blood. The receptors derive from a girl between 5 and 17 years old with multiple sclerosis.

The sample holds many counts of this clonotype. The chain links TRBV29-1 to TRBJ1-2; TRBD1 matches at 10 bases. The CDR3 has 15 amino acids. With 6 bases clipped from V and 3 bases from J, the junction kept 10 bases outside the gene matches. Germline-derived CDR1 and CDR2 are SQVTM and ANQGSEA. The CDR3, as DNA: TGCAGCGTCCGGGGAGACAGGGGGCCCGACTATGGCTACACCTTC. Amino acids: CSVRGDRGPDYGYTF.

The J gene is TRBJ2-1, the V gene TRBV6-5; no reliable D call. The CDR3 consists of 11 residues. The germline V and J ends were trimmed by 10 bases and 2 bases, with 6 bases remaining between them. Germline V gene lookup returns CDR1 MNHEY and CDR2 SVGAGI. The CDR3 sequence: CATRTYNEQFF. Written as DNA, the CDR3 is TGTGCCACCAGGACCTACAATGAGCAGTTCTTC.

The V and J genes are TRBV6-2 or TRBV6-3 and TRBJ2-2; 11 nucleotides match TRBD2. The germline V gene encodes CDR1 MNHEY and CDR2 SVGEGT. J lost 1 base, V lost 7 bases, and 2 bases had no gene match. The CDR3 runs 15 residues. CDR3 DNA: TGTGCCAGCATCCTAGCGGGAGGGAACACCGGGGAGCTGTTTTTT. It translates to CASILAGGNTGELFF.

This chain connects TRBV29-1 to TRBJ2-7, with D possibly matching TRBD2 (6 bases). Germline V gene lookup returns CDR1 SQVTM and CDR2 ANQGSEA. The CDR3 spans 13 residues. V lost 5 bases and J 3 bases, leaving 14 bases between the germline ends. The CDR3 here is CSVSGGTYYEQYF. The DNA of the CDR3 is TGCAGCGTTTCGGGCGGGACCTACTACGAGCAGTACTTC.

Notes on this clonotype: One junction end disagrees with the germline gene, perhaps due to a read error. This chain connects TRBV18 to TRBJ2-3; D perhaps matches TRBD1 (5 bases). The CDR3 runs 15 residues. Germline CDR1 reads KGHSH; CDR2 reads LQKENI. This CDR3 is CASSPIGAGTDTQYF. The CDR3 DNA reads as TGTGCCAGCTCACCTATAGGGGCCGGCACGGATACGCAGTATTTT. The complete variable domain, with remaining parts taken from reference TRBV18 and TRBJ2-3, reads NAGVMQNPRHLVRRRGQEARLRCSPMKGHSHVYWYRQLPEEGLKFMVYLQKENIIDESGMPKERFSAEFPKEGPSILRIQQVVRGDSAAYFCASSPIGAGTDTQYFGPGTRLTVL.

This clonotype was seen a handful of times. The rearrangement joins TRBV5-1 to TRBJ1-4; no clear D. CDR1 SGHRS and CDR2 YFSETQ come from the germline V gene. Trimming removed 7 bases at V and 0 bases at J, with 10 bases between. The CDR3 is 14 amino acids. The CDR3 protein is CASARSATNEKLFF. CDR3 nucleotides: TGCGCCAGCGCGAGAAGTGCAACTAATGAAAAACTGTTTTTT.

This clonotype was seen at least ten times. The chain carries TRBV20-1 and TRBJ2-1; D remains unclear. The CDR3 is made up of 15 amino acids. Germline V gene sequence: CDR1 DFQATT, CDR2 SNEGSKA (reference sequence). Trimming stripped 0 bases from V and 0 bases from J, with 9 bases between. CDR3: CSARDAPSSYNEQFF. The CDR3 DNA sequence: TGCAGTGCTAGAGATGCTCCGAGCTCCTACAATGAGCAGTTCTTC.

This clonotype was recorded at least ten times. V and J are TRBV4-2 and TRBJ2-5; D may be TRBD1 or TRBD2 (5 bases each). The V gene's germline CDR1 is LGHNA and CDR2 YNFKEQ. V lost 0 bases and J lost 3, with 14 bases in between. The CDR3 spans 16 residues. The CDR3 here is CASSQDVGGVEETQYF. The DNA for the CDR3 is TGTGCCAGCAGCCAAGATGTTGGGGGAGTGGAAGAGACCCAGTACTTC.

V usage is TRBV2 and J usage is TRBJ2-3; perhaps TRBD2 as D (6 bases). The germline V and J ends were trimmed by 5 bases and 5 bases, with 14 bases remaining between them. The germline V gene encodes CDR1 SNHLY and CDR2 FYNNEI. The CDR3 totals 14 residues. CDR3 loop: CASSPTSTEDTQYF. The CDR3 nucleotides read TGTGCCAGCAGTCCGACTAGTACGGAAGATACGCAGTATTTT.

A word on this clonotype: One base away lies a much larger clone, so this may be a sequencing read error. The chain combines TRBV5-1 with TRBJ2-5; D is uncertain. The closer fit of TRBJ2-7 to the DNA end suggests the J call may be wrong. The CDR3 sequence is 14 residues long. Germline CDR1 is SGHRS and CDR2 is YFSETQ. The CDR3 protein is CAGSPGGPTYEQYF. CDR3 nucleotides: TGCGCCGGCAGCCCCGGCGGCCCGACCTACGAGCAGTACTTC.

J is TRBJ1-4 and V is TRBV15; 8 nucleotides line up with TRBD1. Germline V gene data show CDR1 as LNHNV and CDR2 as YYDKDF (reference sequence). V was clipped by 0 bases and J by 12 bases; unmatched bases: 9. The length of the CDR3 is 15 residues. CDR3 loop: CATSRDPGSGQELFF. The CDR3 DNA sequence: TGTGCCACCAGCAGAGATCCGGGATCGGGACAGGAACTGTTTTTT.

This clonotype was recorded a few times. The junction shows a germline mismatch at one end, possibly a read error. This chain uses TRBV11-2 with TRBJ2-5; 7 bases match TRBD1. This CDR3 contains 16 residues. Germline CDR1 SGHAT, CDR2 FQNNGV. The CDR3, as DNA: TGTGCCAGCAGAGGAGTCGGGACAGCTTACCAAGAGGCCCAGTACTTC. It translates to CASRGVGTAYQEAQYF.

The genes are TRBV5-5 and TRBJ1-2; D possibly corresponds to TRBD1 (5 bases). Germline V gene lookup returns CDR1 SGHKS and CDR2 YYEKEE (reference sequence). The CDR3 contains 16 residues. V lost 4 bases to trimming and J lost 7 bases, with 23 bases between them. The CDR3 here is CASSTVGAGLSRGYTF. Here the CDR3 DNA reads TGTGCCAGCAGCACCGTCGGGGCAGGCCTATCCCGTGGCTACACCTTC.

This clonotype was detected many times. The chain recombines TRBV12-3 or TRBV12-4 with TRBJ1-2, with unresolved D. The CDR3 extends over 11 amino acids. V was pared by 5 bases and J by 5 bases, with 6 bases between. CDR3 region: CASSTGYGYTF. CDR3 sequence (DNA): TGTGCCAGCAGTACGGGATATGGCTACACCTTC.

This clonotype has a count of ten or more. The gene calls are TRBV20-1 and TRBJ2-1; TRBD2 agrees at 8 bases. Germline assignment: CDR1 DFQATT and CDR2 SNEGSKA (reference sequence). J was trimmed by 7 bases and V by 0 bases; bases with no gene match: 8. The CDR3 covers 15 residues. The CDR3 DNA sequence: TGCAGTGCTAGAGATCGAGTTAGCGGGGTAAATGAGCAGTTCTTC. Translation gives CSARDRVSGVNEQFF.

For this clonotype: With a much larger clone just one base away, this may be a read error. CDR3 nucleotide sequence: TGCAGCGTGCGTACTGGGACCGCCCAAGGAAATTTCGGAAGGTACTTC. Its translation is CSVRTGTAQGNFGRYF. The chain is built from TRBV29-1 and TRBJ2-4; possibly TRBD1 or TRBD2 for D (5 bases each). The CDR3 totals 16 residues. Trimming shortened V by 6 bases and J by 15 bases, and 33 bases separated the two germline ends. CDR1 and CDR2 from the germline V gene are SQVTM and ANQGSEA.

J is TRBJ2-1 and V is TRBV27; D remains unclear. The germline gives CDR1 MNHEY, CDR2 SMNVEV (reference sequence). This CDR3 is built from 16 residues. Trimming removed 2 bases at V and 0 bases at J, with 11 bases between. The CDR3 DNA reads as TGTGCCAGCAGTTTAGGCCCTCCTAGCTCCTACAATGAGCAGTTCTTC. Protein sequence: CASSLGPPSSYNEQFF.

The J gene is TRBJ2-3, the V gene TRBV11-2; D perhaps matches TRBD1 (6 bases). Per the germline V gene, CDR1 is SGHAT and CDR2 is FQNNGV. The V gene lost 4 bases and the J gene lost 11 bases, with 22 bases spanning the gap. CDR3 length: 15 residues. The CDR3 loop reads CASSSAGTPVSMQYF. The CDR3 DNA reads TGTGCCAGCAGCTCGGCCGGGACACCCGTTTCCATGCAGTATTTT.

As for this clonotype: A much larger clone sits a single nucleotide away, making a read error possible. The V gene is TRBV12-3 or TRBV12-4, the J gene TRBJ2-1; TRBD2 might be the D (6 bases). The CDR3 runs to 15 residues. CDR3 DNA: TGTACCAGCAGCCGAACTAGCCGAGGGGCCAATGAGCAGTTCTTC. Protein: CTSSRTSRGANEQFF.

In the case of this clonotype: Being one base from a much bigger clone, this may be a read error. CDR3: CASSSKGASGSYEQYF. Here the CDR3 DNA reads TGTGCCAGCAGTTCTAAGGGGGCTAGCGGGAGCTATGAGCAGTACTTC. V and J are TRBV12-3 or TRBV12-4 and TRBJ2-5; 10 bases are a match to TRBD2. The CDR3 loop spans 16 amino acids. The trim removed 4 bases at V and 11 bases at J, leaving 16 bases unmatched.

Comment on this clonotype: A read error may be the cause here, since a much bigger clone is one base away. The chain couples TRBV5-1 to TRBJ1-2; 10 nucleotides agree with TRBD1. Germline V gene lookup returns CDR1 SGHRS and CDR2 YFSETQ. The CDR3 length is 14 residues. The CDR3, as DNA: TGCGCCAGCAGCTCGGGACAGGGGTACTATAGCTACACCTTC. This encodes CASSSGQGYYSYTF. The whole variable domain, remainder taken from reference TRBV5-1 and TRBJ1-2, is KAGVTQTPRYLIKTRGQQVTLSCSPISGHRSVSWYQQTPGQGLQFLFEYFSETQRNKGNFPGRFSGRQFSNSRSEMNVSTLELGDSALYLCASSSGQGYYSYTFGSGTRLTVV.

The table lists this clonotype with many counts. This sequence joins TRBV27 and TRBJ2-7, with 8 positions matching TRBD2. Germline V gene sequence: CDR1 MNHEY, CDR2 SMNVEV (reference sequence). This CDR3 is 16 amino acids long. Trimming at V came to 2 bases and at J to 6 bases, leaving 12 bases not matched to a gene. CDR3 DNA: TGTGCCAGCAGTTTACGAGGGCTGACTAGCGCAGGCGAGCAGTACTTC. The encoded protein is CASSLRGLTSAGEQYF.

Worth noting for this clonotype: Given a much more abundant clone one base away, this may be a read error. The V call is TRBV4-1, the J call TRBJ1-2; D perhaps matches TRBD1 (5 bases). The CDR3 runs 16 residues. V gave up 0 bases and J gave up 4 bases, with 15 bases separating them. CDR1 and CDR2 (germline): MGHRA, YSYEKL. In DNA form, the CDR3 reads TGCGCCAGCAGCCAAGATCGTCGGGGGGGAGGCTATGGCTACACCTTC. This codes for CASSQDRRGGGYGYTF.

Note on this clonotype: Given a much more abundant clone one base away, this may be a read error. J is TRBJ2-7 and V is TRBV4-1, with 9 bases identical to TRBD2. The germline gives CDR1 MGHRA, CDR2 YSYEKL. The trim removed 1 base at V and 7 bases at J, leaving 8 bases unmatched. There are 15 residues in the CDR3. This CDR3 reads CASSQVSGRYNEQYF. The CDR3, as DNA: TGCGCCAGCAGCCAAGTAAGCGGGAGGTACAATGAGCAGTACTTC.

In this sample, this clonotype turned up many times. The junction departs from the called germline gene at one end, perhaps through a read error. J is TRBJ2-1 and V is TRBV5-1, with D possibly TRBD2 on 6 matching bases. Germline V CDR1 and CDR2: SGHRS, YFSETQ. CDR3 length: 14 amino acids. The CDR3 bases are TGCGCCAACAGCTCGGACTACTCCTACAATGAGCAGTTCTTC. Its protein product is CANSSDYSYNEQFF.

As to this clonotype: This may arise from a read error, as a much more abundant clone is one base away. The chain couples TRBV28 to TRBJ2-1; TRBD2 matches at 9 bases. This CDR3 has 16 amino acids. The germline CDR1 and CDR2 sequences are MDHEN and SYDVKM. The CDR3 reads CVSSSQREAPLREQFF. As DNA, the CDR3 is TGTGTCAGCAGTTCGCAGCGGGAGGCCCCCCTACGAGAGCAGTTCTTC.